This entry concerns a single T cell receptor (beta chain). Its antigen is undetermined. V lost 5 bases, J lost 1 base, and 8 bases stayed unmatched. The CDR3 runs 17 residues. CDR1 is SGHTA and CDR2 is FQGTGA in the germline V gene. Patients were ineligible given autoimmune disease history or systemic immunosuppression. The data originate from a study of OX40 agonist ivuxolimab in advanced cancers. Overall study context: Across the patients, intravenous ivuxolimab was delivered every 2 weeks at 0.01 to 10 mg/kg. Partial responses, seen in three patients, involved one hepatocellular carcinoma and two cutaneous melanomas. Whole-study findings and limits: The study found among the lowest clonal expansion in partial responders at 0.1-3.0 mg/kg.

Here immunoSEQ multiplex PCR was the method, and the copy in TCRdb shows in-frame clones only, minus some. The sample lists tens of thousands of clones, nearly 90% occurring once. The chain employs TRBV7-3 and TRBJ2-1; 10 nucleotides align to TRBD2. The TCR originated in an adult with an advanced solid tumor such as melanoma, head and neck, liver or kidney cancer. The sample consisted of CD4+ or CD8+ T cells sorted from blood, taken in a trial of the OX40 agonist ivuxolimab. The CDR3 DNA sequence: TGTGCCAGCAGCCTCCAACCTAGCGGGGGTTCCTACAATGAGCAGTTCTTC. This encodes CASSLQPSGGSYNEQFF.